The T cell receptor (beta chain) under discussion was sequenced for a study of T cells in Graves' hyperthyroidism and ophthalmopathy. Amplification of TCR beta CDR3 regions was performed using RNA transcripts as template. First-round RT-PCR with HTBI primers amplified the TCR CDR3 region. One entry per CDR3 protein results from TCRdb running MiXCR on the multiplex PCR reads. In the table there are 750,000 to 900,000 distinct CDR3 sequences, more than 30% of which are singletons. Trimming took 3 bases from V and 4 from J, leaving 9 bases between them. In germline, CDR1 is DFQATT, CDR2 SNEGSKA (reference sequence). This CDR3 spans 12 amino acids.

V and J are TRBV20-1 and TRBJ1-1, with D perhaps matching TRBD1 (5 bases). The receptor comes from a man between 18 and 29 years old with Graves' hyperthyroidism. The sample comprised blood. Here the CDR3 reads CSASVRATEAFF. The CDR3 region has the DNA TGCAGTGCTAGCGTCAGGGCCACTGAAGCTTTCTTT.